The rows below give T cell receptor beta chains drawn from one sample of a study of T cell responses to AZD1222 COVID-19 vaccine. Some clones are missing from TCRdb's copy, which holds only in-frame ones; the method was immunoSEQ multiplex PCR. The data contain roughly 100,000 clones, around 95% of them seen just once; the ten biggest clones take up 2.2%. The source was peripheral blood, collected on day 0 of AZD1222 vaccination. These receptors originate from an adult in good health. CDR3s include the opening cysteine and the closing phenylalanine or tryptophan. The D gene is left open where the match is weak. Some rows have no size entry. The others give once, few or many, or a class for an expanded clone.

v_gene: TRBV28
d_gene: .
abundance: once
j_gene: TRBJ1-5
CDR3aa: CASSKTRGRGNQPQHF
CDR3nt: TGTGCCAGCAGCAAAACACGGGGGAGGGGCAATCAGCCCCAGCATTTT

v_gene: TRBV4-1
d_gene: .
abundance: .
j_gene: TRBJ2-7
CDR3aa: CASSSGTPAREQYF
CDR3nt: TGCGCCAGCAGCTCCGGGACTCCAGCCCGCGAGCAGTACTTC

v_gene: TRBV4-3
d_gene: .
abundance: .
j_gene: TRBJ2-5
CDR3aa: CASSQERYSPGPQETQYF
CDR3nt: TGCGCCAGCAGCCAAGAACGATACAGCCCAGGACCCCAAGAGACCCAGTACTTC

v_gene: TRBV27
d_gene: TRBD2
abundance: .
j_gene: TRBJ2-2
CDR3aa: CASSQGLAGGPGPGELFF
CDR3nt: TGTGCCAGCAGCCAGGGACTAGCGGGAGGGCCAGGGCCCGGGGAGCTGTTTTTT

v_gene: TRBV5-6
d_gene: .
abundance: .
j_gene: TRBJ1-6
CDR3aa: CASSLDSYNSPLHF
CDR3nt: TGTGCCAGCAGCTTGGACAGTTATAATTCACCCCTCCACTTT

v_gene: TRBV19
d_gene: TRBD1
abundance: .
j_gene: TRBJ1-1
CDR3aa: CASSHDRGVMNTEAFF
CDR3nt: TGTGCCAGTAGCCATGACAGGGGGGTGATGAACACTGAAGCTTTCTTT

v_gene: TRBV15
d_gene: TRBD1
abundance: .
j_gene: TRBJ1-1
CDR3aa: CATSRVPGQEAFF
CDR3nt: TGTGCCACCAGCAGAGTCCCGGGACAGGAAGCTTTCTTT

v_gene: TRBV18
d_gene: .
abundance: .
j_gene: TRBJ1-1
CDR3aa: CASSPIHDDGATEAFF
CDR3nt: TGTGCCAGCTCACCTATCCATGACGATGGGGCAACTGAAGCTTTCTTT

v_gene: TRBV3-1/TRBV3-2
d_gene: TRBD1
abundance: .
j_gene: TRBJ1-2
CDR3aa: CARSSGDRDLYGYTF
CDR3nt: TGTGCCAGGTCCTCGGGGGACAGGGACCTCTATGGCTACACCTTC

v_gene: TRBV10-3
d_gene: TRBD1
abundance: .
j_gene: TRBJ1-2
CDR3aa: CANSGTGGSDGYTF
CDR3nt: TGTGCCAACTCCGGGACAGGGGGTAGCGATGGCTACACCTTC

v_gene: TRBV7-3
d_gene: .
abundance: .
j_gene: TRBJ1-1
CDR3aa: CASSLTGWDEAFF
CDR3nt: TGTGCCAGCAGTCTTACAGGGTGGGATGAAGCTTTCTTT

v_gene: TRBV9
d_gene: .
abundance: .
j_gene: TRBJ2-2
CDR3aa: CASSPGALEGTGELFF
CDR3nt: TGTGCCAGCAGCCCCGGGGCGCTAGAGGGCACCGGGGAGCTGTTTTTT

v_gene: TRBV28
d_gene: .
abundance: .
j_gene: TRBJ1-5
CDR3aa: CASSLNMFRGSNQPQHF
CDR3nt: TGTGCCAGCAGTTTAAATATGTTCCGGGGCAGCAATCAGCCCCAGCATTTT

v_gene: TRBV7-2
d_gene: TRBD2
abundance: once
j_gene: TRBJ2-2
CDR3aa: CASSLLAGGWTGELFF
CDR3nt: TGTGCCAGCAGCTTGCTAGCGGGGGGCTGGACCGGGGAGCTGTTTTTT

v_gene: TRBV2
d_gene: .
abundance: .
j_gene: TRBJ1-5
CDR3aa: CASSSDRLGGNQPQHF
CDR3nt: TGTGCCAGCAGTTCCGACAGGCTTGGAGGGAATCAGCCCCAGCATTTT

v_gene: TRBV7-9
d_gene: TRBD1
abundance: .
j_gene: TRBJ1-2
CDR3aa: CASSFGQGAYTF
CDR3nt: TGTGCCAGCAGCTTCGGACAGGGAGCTTACACCTTC

v_gene: TRBV2
d_gene: .
abundance: .
j_gene: TRBJ1-1
CDR3aa: CASIGQGTEAFF
CDR3nt: TGTGCCAGCATTGGGCAGGGGACTGAAGCTTTCTTT

v_gene: TRBV6-4
d_gene: .
abundance: .
j_gene: TRBJ2-5
CDR3aa: CASSDTPGQTQYF
CDR3nt: TGTGCCAGCAGTGATACCCCAGGGCAGACCCAGTACTTC

v_gene: TRBV5-1
d_gene: .
abundance: .
j_gene: TRBJ1-1
CDR3aa: CASRREGGTEAFF
CDR3nt: TGCGCCAGCCGGAGGGAAGGGGGCACTGAAGCTTTCTTT

v_gene: TRBV6-5
d_gene: TRBD1
abundance: once
j_gene: TRBJ2-7
CDR3aa: CASSYDRVSYEQYF
CDR3nt: TGTGCCAGCAGTTACGACAGGGTCTCCTACGAGCAGTACTTC

v_gene: TRBV14
d_gene: .
abundance: .
j_gene: TRBJ1-1
CDR3aa: CASSRDLGLGTEAFF
CDR3nt: TGTGCCAGCAGCCGTGATTTGGGGCTTGGCACTGAAGCTTTCTTT

v_gene: TRBV27
d_gene: TRBD1
abundance: once
j_gene: TRBJ1-2
CDR3aa: CASGRRGADGYTF
CDR3nt: TGTGCCAGCGGCCGCAGGGGGGCTGATGGCTACACCTTC

v_gene: TRBV13
d_gene: .
abundance: .
j_gene: TRBJ2-7
CDR3aa: CASSLRPGSYEQYF
CDR3nt: TGTGCCAGCAGCTTACGCCCTGGCTCCTACGAGCAGTACTTC

v_gene: TRBV2
d_gene: .
abundance: .
j_gene: TRBJ1-3
CDR3aa: CASSEGPFSGNTIYF
CDR3nt: TGTGCCAGCAGTGAGGGGCCCTTCTCTGGAAACACCATATATTTT

v_gene: TRBV2
d_gene: .
abundance: .
j_gene: TRBJ2-7
CDR3aa: CASSDEDRWEQYF
CDR3nt: TGTGCCAGCAGTGATGAGGATCGGTGGGAGCAGTACTTC

v_gene: TRBV6-1
d_gene: .
abundance: .
j_gene: TRBJ2-2
CDR3aa: CASSEVQGETGELFF
CDR3nt: TGTGCCAGCAGTGAAGTACAGGGCGAGACCGGGGAGCTGTTTTTT

v_gene: TRBV19
d_gene: .
abundance: .
j_gene: TRBJ1-5
CDR3aa: CASRTDSKGPHGGNQPQHF
CDR3nt: TGTGCCAGTAGGACAGACTCTAAGGGGCCACACGGGGGCAATCAGCCCCAGCATTTT

v_gene: TRBV14
d_gene: .
abundance: .
j_gene: TRBJ1-2
CDR3aa: CASSRSLWNYGYTF
CDR3nt: TGTGCCAGCAGCCGATCCCTATGGAACTATGGCTACACCTTC

v_gene: TRBV19
d_gene: .
abundance: few
j_gene: TRBJ2-7
CDR3aa: CASSARHPPYEQYF
CDR3nt: TGTGCCAGTAGTGCAAGACACCCGCCGTACGAGCAGTACTTC